These T cell receptor beta chains were read from a single sample in a study of spatial heterogeneity in lung cancer. TCRdb independently ran MiXCR on the 5' RACE reads; one entry per CDR3 protein. The sample holds around 20,000 distinct CDR3 sequences, approximately 2.8% seen once. The source was lung tumor tissue, collected at surgery. The receptor set was obtained from a male donor with early-stage non-small cell lung cancer. The CDR3 runs from the conserved cysteine through the conserved F or W. The order of the fields is CDR3 protein, CDR3 DNA, clone size, J gene, D gene, V gene. A D gene is named only where the DNA matches it firmly. Size values are once, few and many counts, or a class for expanded clones, and some rows have none.

CDR3 protein: CASSLATGTNRGGEQFF
CDR3 DNA: TGTGCCAGCAGCTTAGCCACCGGGACTAACAGGGGTGGTGAGCAGTTCTTC
clone size: many
J gene: TRBJ2-1
D gene: NA
V gene: TRBV7-8

CDR3 protein: CASSFGPPNGAFF
CDR3 DNA: TGTGCCAGCAGCTTTGGACCCCCTAATGGAGCTTTCTTT
clone size: many
J gene: TRBJ1-1
D gene: NA
V gene: TRBV11-3

CDR3 protein: CAAGGSNTGELFF
CDR3 DNA: TGTGCCGCGGGGGGGTCCAACACCGGGGAGCTGTTTTTT
clone size: many
J gene: TRBJ2-2
D gene: TRBD2
V gene: TRBV7-9

CDR3 protein: CASGPGTTYTDTQYF
CDR3 DNA: TGCGCCAGCGGTCCCGGGACTACCTACACAGATACGCAGTATTTT
clone size: many
J gene: TRBJ2-3
D gene: TRBD2
V gene: TRBV5-1

CDR3 protein: CASSLFGTGVTGELFF
CDR3 DNA: TGTGCCAGCAGCCTCTTTGGGACAGGTGTCACCGGGGAGCTGTTTTTT
clone size: many
J gene: TRBJ2-2
D gene: TRBD1
V gene: TRBV7-8

CDR3 protein: CASSFSEGRTNTEAFF
CDR3 DNA: TGTGCCAGCAGCTTTTCGGAGGGTAGGACGAACACTGAAGCTTTCTTT
clone size: many
J gene: TRBJ1-1
D gene: NA
V gene: TRBV5-5

CDR3 protein: CASRGTGGNTEAFF
CDR3 DNA: TGTGCCAGCAGGGGGACAGGGGGGAACACTGAAGCTTTCTTT
clone size: many
J gene: TRBJ1-1
D gene: TRBD1
V gene: TRBV6-6

CDR3 protein: CASSYFWTSGLSTDTQYF
CDR3 DNA: TGTGCCAGCAGTTACTTTTGGACTAGCGGGCTTAGCACAGATACGCAGTATTTT
clone size: many
J gene: TRBJ2-3
D gene: TRBD2
V gene: TRBV6-6

CDR3 protein: CAISLTGTSESYNEQFF
CDR3 DNA: TGTGCCATCAGTTTGACCGGGACCTCCGAATCCTACAATGAGCAGTTCTTC
clone size: many
J gene: TRBJ2-1
D gene: NA
V gene: TRBV10-3

CDR3 protein: CASSLAGLGGRDEQFF
CDR3 DNA: TGCGCCAGCAGCTTGGCAGGACTAGGGGGGAGGGATGAGCAGTTCTTC
clone size: many
J gene: TRBJ2-1
D gene: NA
V gene: TRBV5-1

CDR3 protein: CASRISGANVLTF
CDR3 DNA: TGTGCCAGCCGAATTTCTGGGGCCAACGTCCTGACTTTC
clone size: many
J gene: TRBJ2-6
D gene: NA
V gene: TRBV12-3/TRBV12-4

CDR3 protein: CASSMGLAGYTDTQYF
CDR3 DNA: TGCGCCAGCAGCATGGGACTAGCGGGGTACACAGATACGCAGTATTTT
clone size: once
J gene: TRBJ2-3
D gene: TRBD2
V gene: TRBV5-1

CDR3 protein: CASRLAGGLATQYF
CDR3 DNA: TGTGCCAGCCGCCTAGCGGGAGGGTTGGCTACGCAGTATTTT
clone size: medium-sized
J gene: TRBJ2-3
D gene: TRBD2
V gene: TRBV27

CDR3 protein: CRPGLGTDTQYF
CDR3 DNA: TGCCGTCCGGGACTTGGCACAGATACGCAGTATTTT
clone size: many
J gene: TRBJ2-3
D gene: NA
V gene: TRBV20-1

CDR3 protein: CASSSQEHTEAFF
CDR3 DNA: TGTGCCAGCAGCTCCCAGGAGCACACTGAAGCTTTCTTT
clone size: medium-sized
J gene: TRBJ1-1
D gene: NA
V gene: TRBV7-6

CDR3 protein: CASSSGAGQPQHF
CDR3 DNA: TGTGCCAGCAGTTCGGGGGCTGGTCAGCCCCAGCATTTT
clone size: medium-sized
J gene: TRBJ1-5
D gene: NA
V gene: TRBV6-6

CDR3 protein: CASSFPSSGMPNEQFF
CDR3 DNA: TGTGCCAGCAGCTTTCCCTCGAGCGGGATGCCCAATGAGCAGTTCTTC
clone size: many
J gene: TRBJ2-1
D gene: TRBD2
V gene: TRBV13

CDR3 protein: CASSQEETSGGYEQYF
CDR3 DNA: TGCGCCAGCAGCCAGGAAGAGACTAGCGGGGGCTACGAGCAGTACTTC
clone size: many
J gene: TRBJ2-7
D gene: TRBD2
V gene: TRBV4-1

CDR3 protein: CAIRETGNTIYF
CDR3 DNA: TGTGCCATCAGGGAAACTGGAAACACCATATATTTT
clone size: few
J gene: TRBJ1-3
D gene: NA
V gene: TRBV10-3

CDR3 protein: CASSRDRTGRLYEQYF
CDR3 DNA: TGTGCCAGCAGCCGCGACCGGACAGGGCGGCTCTACGAGCAGTACTTC
clone size: NA
J gene: TRBJ2-7
D gene: TRBD1
V gene: TRBV14

CDR3 protein: CASRQAGSLNYGYTF
CDR3 DNA: TGTGCCAGCAGGCAGGCCGGGTCCCTTAACTATGGCTACACCTTC
clone size: many
J gene: TRBJ1-2
D gene: NA
V gene: TRBV12-3/TRBV12-4

CDR3 protein: CASSPPTLAGTDTQYF
CDR3 DNA: TGTGCCAGCTCACCACCGACGCTAGCGGGCACAGATACGCAGTATTTT
clone size: many
J gene: TRBJ2-3
D gene: TRBD2
V gene: TRBV18

CDR3 protein: CSGTELNTEAFF
CDR3 DNA: TGCAGCGGGACAGAACTGAACACTGAAGCTTTCTTT
clone size: many
J gene: TRBJ1-1
D gene: NA
V gene: TRBV29-1

CDR3 protein: CASSFLLPSTDTQYF
CDR3 DNA: TGTGCCAGCAGCTTTCTTCTTCCTAGCACAGATACGCAGTATTTT
clone size: many
J gene: TRBJ2-3
D gene: NA
V gene: TRBV7-2

CDR3 protein: CASGIAGSYNEQFF
CDR3 DNA: TGTGCCAGCGGAATAGCGGGATCCTACAATGAGCAGTTCTTC
clone size: many
J gene: TRBJ2-1
D gene: TRBD2
V gene: TRBV7-3

CDR3 protein: CAYSGPDREKLFF
CDR3 DNA: TGTGCCTATTCCGGGCCCGACCGTGAAAAACTGTTTTTT
clone size: many
J gene: TRBJ1-4
D gene: NA
V gene: TRBV30

CDR3 protein: CASSQGLEGQTYEQYF
CDR3 DNA: TGTGCCAGCAGCCAAGGATTAGAGGGACAGACCTACGAGCAGTACTTC
clone size: many
J gene: TRBJ2-7
D gene: TRBD1
V gene: TRBV4-2

CDR3 protein: CASSQYYRDRYYNEQFF
CDR3 DNA: TGTGCCAGCAGCCAGTACTACCGGGACAGGTATTACAATGAGCAGTTCTTC
clone size: many
J gene: TRBJ2-1
D gene: TRBD1
V gene: TRBV4-2

CDR3 protein: CASSTGRAETQYF
CDR3 DNA: TGTGCCAGCAGCACTGGACGGGCGGAGACCCAGTACTTC
clone size: many
J gene: TRBJ2-5
D gene: NA
V gene: TRBV3-1

CDR3 protein: CASAAGTGDPGELFF
CDR3 DNA: TGTGCCAGCGCCGCCGGGACAGGGGATCCCGGGGAGCTGTTTTTT
clone size: many
J gene: TRBJ2-2
D gene: TRBD1
V gene: TRBV6-6

CDR3 protein: CASSESLYPRTAGYTF
CDR3 DNA: TGCGCCAGCAGTGAGTCCTTATATCCCCGGACAGCAGGCTACACCTTC
clone size: many
J gene: TRBJ1-2
D gene: NA
V gene: TRBV10-2

CDR3 protein: CASGKRGGEGAKNIQYF
CDR3 DNA: TGTGCCAGCGGGAAGCGAGGTGGGGAGGGGGCCAAAAACATTCAGTACTTC
clone size: many
J gene: TRBJ2-4
D gene: TRBD2
V gene: TRBV27

CDR3 protein: CASNRDRGGRETQYF
CDR3 DNA: TGCGCCAGCAACAGAGACAGGGGGGGGCGAGAGACCCAGTACTTC
clone size: many
J gene: TRBJ2-5
D gene: TRBD1
V gene: TRBV5-1

CDR3 protein: CASSWILAGGTGELFF
CDR3 DNA: TGTGCCAGCAGCTGGATACTAGCGGGAGGCACCGGGGAGCTGTTTTTT
clone size: many
J gene: TRBJ2-2
D gene: TRBD2
V gene: TRBV3-1

CDR3 protein: CSARSRDWGNEHFF
CDR3 DNA: TGCAGTGCTAGATCCCGGGACTGGGGGAATGAGCATTTCTTC
clone size: many
J gene: TRBJ2-1
D gene: NA
V gene: TRBV20-1